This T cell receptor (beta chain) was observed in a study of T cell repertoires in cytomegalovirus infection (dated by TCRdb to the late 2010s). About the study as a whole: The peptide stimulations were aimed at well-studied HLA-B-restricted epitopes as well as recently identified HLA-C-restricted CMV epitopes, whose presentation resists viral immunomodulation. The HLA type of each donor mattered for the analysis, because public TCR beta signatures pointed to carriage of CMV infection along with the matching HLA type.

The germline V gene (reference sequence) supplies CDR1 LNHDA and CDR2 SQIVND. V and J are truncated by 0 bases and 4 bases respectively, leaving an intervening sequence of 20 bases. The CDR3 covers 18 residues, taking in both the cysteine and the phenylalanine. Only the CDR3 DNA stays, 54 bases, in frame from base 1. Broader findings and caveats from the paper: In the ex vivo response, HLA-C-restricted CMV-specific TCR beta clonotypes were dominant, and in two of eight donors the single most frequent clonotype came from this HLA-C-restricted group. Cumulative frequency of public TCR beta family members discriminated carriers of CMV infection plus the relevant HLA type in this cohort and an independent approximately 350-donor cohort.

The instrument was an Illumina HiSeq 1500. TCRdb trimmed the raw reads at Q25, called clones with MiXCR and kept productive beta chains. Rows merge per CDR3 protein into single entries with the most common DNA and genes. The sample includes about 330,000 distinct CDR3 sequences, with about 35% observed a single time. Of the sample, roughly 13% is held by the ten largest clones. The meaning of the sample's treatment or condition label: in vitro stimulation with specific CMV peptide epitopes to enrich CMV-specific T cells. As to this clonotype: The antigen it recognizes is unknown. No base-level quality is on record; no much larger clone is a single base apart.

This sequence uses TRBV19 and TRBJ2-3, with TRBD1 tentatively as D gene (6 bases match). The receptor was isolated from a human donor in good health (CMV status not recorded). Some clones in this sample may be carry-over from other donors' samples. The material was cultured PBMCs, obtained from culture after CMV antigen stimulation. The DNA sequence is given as TGTGCCAGTAGTATAGAGGTAGGATACAGGGTCATCGCAGATACGCAGTATTTT. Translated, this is CASSIEVGYRVIADTQYF.